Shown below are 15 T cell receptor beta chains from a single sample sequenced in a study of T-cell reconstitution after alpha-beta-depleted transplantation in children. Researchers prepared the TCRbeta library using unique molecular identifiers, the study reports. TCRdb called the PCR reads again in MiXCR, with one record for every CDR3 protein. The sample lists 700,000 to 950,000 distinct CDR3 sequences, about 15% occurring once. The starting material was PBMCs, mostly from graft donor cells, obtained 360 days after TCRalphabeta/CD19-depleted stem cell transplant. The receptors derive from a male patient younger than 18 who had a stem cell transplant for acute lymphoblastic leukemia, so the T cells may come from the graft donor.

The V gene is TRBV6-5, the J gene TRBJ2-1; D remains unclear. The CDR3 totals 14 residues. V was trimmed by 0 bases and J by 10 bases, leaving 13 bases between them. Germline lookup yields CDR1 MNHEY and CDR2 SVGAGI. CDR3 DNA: TGTGCCAGCAGTTACTCCCGCCCGATGCTAGAGCAGTTCTTC. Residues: CASSYSRPMLEQFF.

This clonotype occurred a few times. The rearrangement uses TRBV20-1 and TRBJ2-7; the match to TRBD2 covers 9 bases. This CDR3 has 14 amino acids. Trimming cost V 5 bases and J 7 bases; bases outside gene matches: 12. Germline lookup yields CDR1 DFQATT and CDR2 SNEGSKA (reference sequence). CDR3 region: CSAPPVSGSKEQYF. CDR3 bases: TGCAGTGCTCCCCCTGTTAGCGGGAGCAAAGAGCAGTACTTC.

Here the CDR3 reads CSARGDSGWIYNEQFF. The CDR3 region has the DNA TGCAGTGCTAGAGGAGACAGCGGGTGGATTTACAATGAGCAGTTCTTC. This sequence joins TRBV20-1 and TRBJ2-1; D might be TRBD2 (6 bases). Germline V gene sequence: CDR1 DFQATT, CDR2 SNEGSKA (reference sequence). The V end was cut by 1 base, the J end by 4 bases, with 17 bases between. The CDR3 length is 16 residues.

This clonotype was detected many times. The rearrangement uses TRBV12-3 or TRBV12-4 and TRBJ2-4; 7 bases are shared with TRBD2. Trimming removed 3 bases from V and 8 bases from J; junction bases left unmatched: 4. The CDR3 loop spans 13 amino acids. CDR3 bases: TGTGCCAGCAGTTTGGTTGGGAGGGACATTCAGTACTTC. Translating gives CASSLVGRDIQYF.

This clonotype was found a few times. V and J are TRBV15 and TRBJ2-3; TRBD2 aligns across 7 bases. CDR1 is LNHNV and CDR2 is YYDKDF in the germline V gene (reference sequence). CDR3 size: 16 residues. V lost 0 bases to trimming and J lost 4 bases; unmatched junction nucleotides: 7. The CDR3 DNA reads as TGTGCCACCAGCAGAGATGTAGAGGGAGGGTCAGATACGCAGTATTTT. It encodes CATSRDVEGGSDTQYF.

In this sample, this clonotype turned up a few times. DNA of the CDR3: TGTGGCCGATTTGCCTACGAGCAGTACTTC. Protein sequence: CGRFAYEQYF. The rearrangement joins TRBV19 to TRBJ2-7, with unresolved D. The CDR3 sequence is 10 residues long. CDR1 and CDR2 from the germline V gene are LNHDA and SQIVND (reference sequence).

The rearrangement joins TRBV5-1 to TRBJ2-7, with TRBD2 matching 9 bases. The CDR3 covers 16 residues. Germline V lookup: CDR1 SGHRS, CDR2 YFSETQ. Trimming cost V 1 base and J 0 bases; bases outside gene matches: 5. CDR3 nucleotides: TGCGCCAGCAGCTTGCCGAGGACTAGCGACTCCTACGAGCAGTACTTC. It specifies CASSLPRTSDSYEQYF.

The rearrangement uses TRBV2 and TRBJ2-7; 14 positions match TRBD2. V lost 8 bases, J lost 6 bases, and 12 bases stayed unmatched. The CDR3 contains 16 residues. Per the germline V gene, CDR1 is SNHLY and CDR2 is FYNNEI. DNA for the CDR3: TGTGCCAGCCGACTAGCGGGAGGGGGGAGAATGGGCGAGCAGTACTTC. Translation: CASRLAGGGRMGEQYF.

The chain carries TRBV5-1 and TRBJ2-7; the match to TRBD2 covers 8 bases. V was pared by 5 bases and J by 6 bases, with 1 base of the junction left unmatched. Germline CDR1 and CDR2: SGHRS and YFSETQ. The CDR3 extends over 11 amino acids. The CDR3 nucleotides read TGCGCCAGCAGGCGGGAGGTCGAGCAGTACTTC. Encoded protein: CASRREVEQYF. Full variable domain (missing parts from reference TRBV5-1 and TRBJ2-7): KAGVTQTPRYLIKTRGQQVTLSCSPISGHRSVSWYQQTPGQGLQFLFEYFSETQRNKGNFPGRFSGRQFSNSRSEMNVSTLELGDSALYLCASRREVEQYFGPGTRLTVT.

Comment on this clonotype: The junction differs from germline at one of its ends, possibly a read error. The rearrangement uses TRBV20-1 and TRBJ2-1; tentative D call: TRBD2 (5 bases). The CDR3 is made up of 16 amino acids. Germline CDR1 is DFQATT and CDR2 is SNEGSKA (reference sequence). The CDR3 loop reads CCARIPDYNLYNEQFF. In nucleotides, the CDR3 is TGCTGTGCTAGGATCCCCGACTACAACCTTTACAATGAGCAGTTCTTC.

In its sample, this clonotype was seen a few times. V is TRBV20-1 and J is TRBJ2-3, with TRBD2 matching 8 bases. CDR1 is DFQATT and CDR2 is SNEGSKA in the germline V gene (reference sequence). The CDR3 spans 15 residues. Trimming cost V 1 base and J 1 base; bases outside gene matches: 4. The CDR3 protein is CSARGPGGGTDTQYF. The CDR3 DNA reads TGCAGTGCTAGAGGACCGGGAGGGGGCACAGATACGCAGTATTTT.

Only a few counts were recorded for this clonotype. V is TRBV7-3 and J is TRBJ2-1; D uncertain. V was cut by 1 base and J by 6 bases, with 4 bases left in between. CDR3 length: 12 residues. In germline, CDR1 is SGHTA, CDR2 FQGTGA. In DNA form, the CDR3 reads TGTGCCAGCAGCTTAATTCCCAATGAGCAGTTCTTC. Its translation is CASSLIPNEQFF.

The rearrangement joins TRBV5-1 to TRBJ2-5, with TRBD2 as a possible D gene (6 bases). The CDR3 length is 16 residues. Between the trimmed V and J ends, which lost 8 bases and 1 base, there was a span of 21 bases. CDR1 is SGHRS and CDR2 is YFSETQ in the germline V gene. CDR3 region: CASRRGPGLLQETQYF. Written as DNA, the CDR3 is TGCGCCAGTCGCCGAGGGCCGGGACTTCTCCAAGAGACCCAGTACTTC. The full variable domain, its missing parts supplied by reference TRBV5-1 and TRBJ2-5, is KAGVTQTPRYLIKTRGQQVTLSCSPISGHRSVSWYQQTPGQGLQFLFEYFSETQRNKGNFPGRFSGRQFSNSRSEMNVSTLELGDSALYLCASRRGPGLLQETQYFGPGTRLLVL.

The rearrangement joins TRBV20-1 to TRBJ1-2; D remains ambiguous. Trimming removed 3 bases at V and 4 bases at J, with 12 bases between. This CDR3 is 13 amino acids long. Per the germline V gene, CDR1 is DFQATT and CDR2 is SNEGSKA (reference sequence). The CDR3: CSARPFLGYGYTF. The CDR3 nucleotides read TGCAGTGCTAGGCCCTTCTTAGGCTATGGCTACACCTTC.

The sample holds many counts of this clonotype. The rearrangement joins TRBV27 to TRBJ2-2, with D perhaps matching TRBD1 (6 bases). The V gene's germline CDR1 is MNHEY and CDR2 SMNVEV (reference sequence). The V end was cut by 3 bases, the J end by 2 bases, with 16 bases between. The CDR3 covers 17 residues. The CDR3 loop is CASSLYGGAGNTGELFF. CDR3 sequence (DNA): TGTGCCAGCAGTTTGTATGGGGGCGCGGGTAACACCGGGGAGCTGTTTTTT.